This T cell receptor beta chain was observed in a study of blood T cell repertoires in COVID-19. Study information: COVID-19 samples, acute and convalescent, were from the United States, Italy and Spain.

Original analysis: The authors estimated nucleated cell counts from reference gene primer amplification. The data were produced by immunoSEQ multiplex PCR, yet TCRdb's version contains in-frame clones alone and is incomplete. D and trimming were read from the DNA, whereas the V and J calls and clone size are those reported in that table. The table shows under 400,000 clones, with almost 90% occurring only once. Residents of about two dozen US areas, aged 18 to 89 years, made up the participants. Up to 2 weeks before entering the study, exposed participants had met a COVID-19 case. CDR3 length: 19 residues. CDR1 and CDR2 (germline): LGHDT, YNNKEL (reference sequence). J was trimmed by 1 base and V by 5 bases; bases with no gene match: 11.

This rearrangement joins TRBV3-1 (or the pseudogene TRBV3-2) to TRBJ2-3; the match to TRBD2 covers 14 bases. This sequence was found in a woman in her thirties who had been exposed to COVID-19. The specimen sequenced was PBMCs or T cells enriched from blood (not recorded which). The CDR3 loop reads CASSVTAGLAGAGTDTQYF. In nucleotides, the CDR3 is TGTGCCAGCAGCGTAACCGCGGGACTAGCGGGAGCCGGCACAGATACGCAGTATTTT.